This entry concerns a single TCR beta chain. The data belong to a study of T cell responses to AZD1222 COVID-19 vaccine. Sequenced by immunoSEQ multiplex PCR; TCRdb stores in-frame clones only, minus some. The repertoire includes some 200,000 clones, about 93% of them detected once, and approximately 1% sits in the top ten. V dropped 3 bases and J dropped 0 bases, with 9 bases sitting between them. Germline CDR1 is ENHRY and CDR2 is SYGVKD. This CDR3 has 14 amino acids. This sequence was found in an adult in good health. The sample here was peripheral blood, taken on day 0 of MenACWY control vaccination. This chain links TRBV10-3 with TRBJ2-7, with D unresolved. CDR3 bases: TGTGCCATCAGTGACGGTCCTAGCTCCTACGAGCAGTACTTC. Its translation is CAISDGPSSYEQYF.